Listed here are 32 T cell receptor beta chains from one sample, sequenced in a study of response to subunit inactivated influenza vaccine. TCRdb redid the calling of the RT-PCR reads with MiXCR, one entry per CDR3 protein. Of 550,000 to 800,000 distinct CDR3 sequences listed, approximately 15% were seen once; the top ten hold 5.5% to 7%. The sequenced sample was PBMCs from blood, obtained around 15 days before vaccination. The receptor source for this set is a man aged 50 to 60 who received an inactivated influenza vaccine.

The chain has TRBV28 and TRBJ1-2; no reliable D call. Germline V gene sequence: CDR1 MDHEN, CDR2 SYDVKM. Trimming took off 6 bases at V and 3 bases at J, with 17 bases between the two ends. The CDR3 is 15 residues long. As DNA, the CDR3 is TGTGCCAGCAGCGAATCAGCCGGGATCTACTATGGCTACACCTTC. It specifies CASSESAGIYYGYTF.

This clonotype was seen a handful of times. The chain couples TRBV27 to TRBJ2-7, with 10 bases lining up with TRBD2. In germline, CDR1 is MNHEY, CDR2 SMNVEV (reference sequence). The junction had 4 bases not matched to a gene; V was cut back by 0 bases and J by 2 bases. This CDR3 has 16 residues. DNA for the CDR3: TGTGCCAGCAGTTTATCGTGGACTAGCGGTACCTACGAGCAGTACTTC. As protein: CASSLSWTSGTYEQYF.

The V gene is TRBV28, the J gene TRBJ2-1; 7 positions match TRBD1. Unmatched junction bases numbered 15, after V lost 6 bases and J lost 7 bases. This CDR3 region has 16 residues. Germline V CDR1 and CDR2: MDHEN, SYDVKM. CDR3 DNA: TGTGCCAGCAGGCTTCTGTGGGCAGGGGGTAATAATGAGCAGTTCTTC. Translating it yields CASRLLWAGGNNEQFF.

This clonotype has just a few counts. This chain links TRBV20-1 with TRBJ2-1; 13 nucleotides align to TRBD2. Germline trimming cut 2 bases from V and 2 bases from J; bases unmatched to any gene: 9. Germline CDR1 DFQATT, CDR2 SNEGSKA (reference sequence). This CDR3 region has 18 residues. DNA for the CDR3: TGCAGTGCTAGATCATTTAGGACTAGCGGGAGACCCTACAATGAGCAGTTCTTC. Its translation is CSARSFRTSGRPYNEQFF.

The chain couples TRBV9 to TRBJ2-5; a weak D match, TRBD2 (6 bases). The CDR3 runs to 14 residues. Trimming pared 2 bases from V and 3 bases from J, leaving 11 bases between. Per the germline V gene, CDR1 is SGDLS and CDR2 is YYNGEE. The CDR3 loop is CASSVTGRKETQYF. The CDR3 coding sequence is TGTGCCAGCAGCGTGACCGGGAGAAAAGAGACCCAGTACTTC.

In this sample, this clonotype turned up a few times. This rearrangement joins TRBV11-2 to TRBJ2-7; D tentatively reads TRBD1 or TRBD2 (5 bases each). Germline CDR1 reads SGHAT; CDR2 reads FQNNGV. The CDR3 extends over 15 amino acids. V lost 6 bases and J 2 bases, leaving 17 bases between the germline ends. The CDR3 is CASRRGPEPTYEQYF. CDR3 DNA: TGTGCCAGCAGAAGGGGACCAGAACCAACCTACGAGCAGTACTTC.

The chain couples TRBV29-1 to TRBJ2-2; D may be TRBD2 (7 bases). This CDR3 has 15 amino acids. Germline CDR1 SQVTM, CDR2 ANQGSEA. The V gene lost 7 bases and the J gene lost 5 bases, with 20 bases spanning the gap. The CDR3 loop reads CSALRGGGGTGELFF. CDR3 nucleotides: TGCAGCGCCCTACGGGGAGGGGGAGGGACCGGGGAGCTGTTTTTT.

V and J are TRBV20-1 and TRBJ1-5; 7 nucleotides align to TRBD1. The CDR3 is made up of 14 amino acids. Germline values: CDR1 DFQATT, CDR2 SNEGSKA (reference sequence). Trimming removed 1 base from V and 1 base from J; junction bases left unmatched: 1. The CDR3 region has the DNA TGCAGTGCTAGAGCAGGGGGGAGCAATCAGCCCCAGCATTTT. Its protein is CSARAGGSNQPQHF.

This clonotype was detected a few times. V is TRBV7-8 and J is TRBJ2-1, with a tentative D call TRBD2 (7 bases). V lost 1 base, J lost 5 bases, and 15 bases lay in between. Germline CDR1 reads SGHVS; CDR2 reads FQNEAQ. This CDR3 is 16 amino acids long. The CDR3 protein is CASSLVGGRVDNEQFF. DNA of the CDR3: TGTGCCAGCAGCTTAGTCGGGGGGCGCGTGGACAATGAGCAGTTCTTC.

This CDR3 reads CASSLRWGVAGLNTGELFF. The DNA of the CDR3 is TGTGCCAGCAGCTTACGTTGGGGAGTGGCGGGACTGAACACCGGGGAGCTGTTTTTT. V gene TRBV11-2 combines with J gene TRBJ2-2, with D tentatively TRBD2 (6 bases). The V end lost 2 bases, the J end lost 1 base, and 20 bases lay between the germline ends. This CDR3 contains 19 residues. CDR1 is SGHAT, CDR2 FQNNGV, per germline.

The chain combines TRBV5-1 with TRBJ2-3; a weak D match, TRBD1 (6 bases). Per germline, CDR1 SGHRS and CDR2 YFSETQ. The V end lost 6 bases, the J end lost 2 bases, and 16 bases lay between the germline ends. This CDR3 is built from 15 residues. The CDR3 sequence is CASTPGVPLTDTQYF. The CDR3 DNA reads TGCGCCAGCACCCCAGGGGTCCCCCTCACAGATACGCAGTATTTT.

The V call is TRBV30, the J call TRBJ2-7; TRBD1 aligns across 8 bases. The CDR3 spans 15 residues. Trimming cost V 4 bases and J 4 bases; bases outside gene matches: 12. The germline V gene encodes CDR1 GTSNPN and CDR2 SVGIG (reference sequence). CDR3 nucleotide sequence: TGTGCCTGGACTCGAACCGGGACAGGTCGGTACGAGCAGTACTTC. This encodes CAWTRTGTGRYEQYF.

The CDR3 region is CASSYSHGYSNQPQHF. In DNA, the CDR3 is TGTGCCAGCAGTTACTCGCATGGGTATAGCAATCAGCCCCAGCATTTT. The V gene is TRBV6-2 or TRBV6-3, the J gene TRBJ1-5; no clear D. Germline CDR1 reads MNHEY; CDR2 reads SVGEGT. The ends were cut back, 0 bases at V and 0 bases at J, with 9 bases in the middle. CDR3 size: 16 residues.

The chain joins TRBV28 to TRBJ2-1, with TRBD1 matching 9 bases. There are 16 residues in the CDR3. Germline CDR1 MDHEN, CDR2 SYDVKM. With V trimmed by 5 bases and J by 7 bases, 12 bases remained unmatched. CDR3 in DNA: TGTGCCAGCAGTGGCCCGGGACAGGGCGTCCTAAATGAGCAGTTCTTC. It is translated as CASSGPGQGVLNEQFF. The full variable domain, in which reference TRBV28 and TRBJ2-1 provide the parts outside the CDR3, is DVKVTQSSRYLVKRTGEKVFLECVQDMDHENMFWYRQDPGLGLRLIYFSYDVKMKEKGDIPEGYSVSREKKERFSLILESASTNQTSMYLCASSGPGQGVLNEQFFGPGTRLTVL.

This clonotype was observed a handful of times. The chain combines TRBV28 with TRBJ1-1; D is undetermined. This CDR3 spans 13 amino acids. Germline V gene sequence: CDR1 MDHEN, CDR2 SYDVKM. Trimming took off 3 bases at V and 3 bases at J, with 8 bases between the two ends. The CDR3 bases are TGTGCCAGCAGTTTCAGGAGGCACACTGAAGCTTTCTTT. This encodes CASSFRRHTEAFF.

This clonotype was recorded at least ten times. V is TRBV20-1 and J is TRBJ2-3, with D uncertain. This CDR3 region has 11 residues. Germline values: CDR1 DFQATT, CDR2 SNEGSKA (reference sequence). V lost 6 bases and J 2 bases, leaving 6 bases between the germline ends. The CDR3, as DNA: TGCAGTGCCAGGCTCACAGATACGCAGTATTTT. This sequence encodes CSARLTDTQYF.

In DNA, the CDR3 is TGCAGCTCGGGACAGGGATCCTACAATGAGCAGTTCTTC. Encoded protein: CSSGQGSYNEQFF. The chain couples TRBV29-1 to TRBJ2-1; 9 bases agree with TRBD1. The CDR3 has 13 residues. V dropped 8 bases and J dropped 1; count of bases not matched to a gene: 3. Germline V gives CDR1 SQVTM, CDR2 ANQGSEA.

Comment on this clonotype: With a much larger clone just one base away, this may be a read error. V and J are TRBV7-9 and TRBJ2-5; D is ambiguous. The CDR3 totals 16 residues. CDR1 is SEHNR, CDR2 FQNEAQ, per germline (reference sequence). CDR3 in amino acids: CTSSPPFRTAIGSQYF. CDR3 sequence (DNA): TGTACCAGCAGCCCGCCCTTCCGGACGGCTATTGGGTCCCAGTACTTC.

This clonotype appeared a few times. This rearrangement joins TRBV24-1 to TRBJ2-1; a weak D match, TRBD1 (6 bases). Trimming took 9 bases from V and 5 from J, leaving 19 bases between them. The V gene's germline CDR1 is KGHDR and CDR2 SFDVKD. The CDR3 extends over 15 amino acids. CDR3 loop: CATAKGEAGNNEQFF. The CDR3 coding sequence is TGTGCCACCGCCAAGGGGGAAGCAGGAAACAATGAGCAGTTCTTC.

The V gene is TRBV29-1, the J gene TRBJ2-7, with 11 bases that match TRBD2. In germline, CDR1 is SQVTM, CDR2 ANQGSEA. Germline trimming cut 6 bases from V and 1 base from J; bases unmatched to any gene: 2. CDR3 length: 13 amino acids. The DNA of the CDR3 is TGCAGCGTGCGACTAGCGGGGTCCTACGAGCAGTACTTC. Protein sequence: CSVRLAGSYEQYF.

The chain carries TRBV6-4 and TRBJ2-2; 14 nucleotides align to TRBD2. The CDR3 contains 20 residues. J gave up 4 bases and V 7 bases, and 17 bases lay outside the gene matches. Per germline, CDR1 MRHNA and CDR2 SNTAGT. This chain's CDR3 is CASKRLAGGPELSSTGELFF. The CDR3 DNA sequence: TGTGCCAGCAAGCGACTAGCGGGAGGGCCGGAGTTGTCGAGCACCGGGGAGCTGTTTTTT.

This clonotype has more than one count but fewer than ten. Here the CDR3 DNA reads TGTGCCAGCAGCCCGCGGGGGGGCGACAGGGGGAGATACAATGAGCAGTTCTTC. Translated, it gives CASSPRGGDRGRYNEQFF. V gene TRBV11-1 combines with J gene TRBJ2-1, with D perhaps given as TRBD1 or TRBD2 (9 bases each). Germline CDR1 is SGHAT and CDR2 is FQDESV (reference sequence). Trimming removed 5 bases from V and 4 bases from J, with 24 bases in between. The CDR3 contains 18 residues. Variable domain in full (rest from reference TRBV11-1 and TRBJ2-1): EAEVAQSPRYKITEKSQAVAFWCDPISGHATLYWYRQILGQGPELLVQFQDESVVDDSQLPKDRFSAERLKGVDSTLKIQPAELGDSAMYLCASSPRGGDRGRYNEQFFGPGTRLTVL.

This clonotype was seen more than once but under ten times. The junction differs from germline at one of its ends, possibly a read error. CDR3 bases: TGTGCCAGCAGTTTATCGAATTCTGGAGGGCACTTC. As protein: CASSLSNSGGHF. This chain uses TRBV12-3 or TRBV12-4 with TRBJ2-5; weak D call: TRBD2 (6 bases). The CDR3 is 12 residues long.

The chain is built from TRBV6-5 and TRBJ1-2; 9 bases agree with TRBD1. The CDR3 is made up of 15 amino acids. Looked up from germline, CDR1 is MNHEY and CDR2 is SVGAGI. With 2 bases clipped from V and 8 bases from J, the junction kept 9 bases outside the gene matches. The CDR3 is CASSYRGQGVSGYTF. The CDR3 DNA reads as TGTGCCAGCAGTTACCGGGGACAGGGAGTAAGCGGCTACACCTTC.

In its sample, this clonotype was seen a few times. V usage is TRBV3-1 and J usage is TRBJ2-1, with a possible D match to TRBD1 (6 bases). V lost 2 bases to trimming and J lost 10 bases, with 12 bases between them. The germline V gene has CDR1 LGHDT and CDR2 YNNKEL (reference sequence). CDR3 length equals 13 residues. This CDR3 is CASSQLTGFEQFF. DNA of the CDR3: TGTGCCAGCAGCCAACTAACAGGGTTCGAGCAGTTCTTC.

This clonotype was found a few times. As DNA, the CDR3 is TGCAGTGCTAGAGATCAGGGCACGGCTTCACCCCTCCACTTT. It codes for CSARDQGTASPLHF. The V call is TRBV20-1, the J call TRBJ1-6; a possible D gene is TRBD1 (5 bases). CDR1 is DFQATT and CDR2 is SNEGSKA in the germline V gene (reference sequence). This CDR3 spans 14 amino acids. V lost 0 bases and J lost 9, with 12 bases in between.

The chain carries TRBV6-1 and TRBJ1-1; D remains ambiguous. Per germline, CDR1 MNHNS and CDR2 SASEGT. The V gene lost 10 bases and the J gene lost 1 base, with 13 bases spanning the gap. The CDR3 contains 13 residues. The CDR3 nucleotides are TGTGCCACCAAGTCACAGTCGAACACTGAAGCTTTCTTT. Translation: CATKSQSNTEAFF.

This clonotype was seen a few times. The V and J genes are TRBV15 and TRBJ1-1; D remains ambiguous. Trimming stripped 5 bases from V and 0 bases from J, with 19 bases between. Germline assignment: CDR1 LNHNV and CDR2 YYDKDF (reference sequence). The CDR3 is made up of 17 amino acids. CDR3 sequence: CATSPGSTAIMNTEAFF. CDR3 nucleotide sequence: TGTGCCACCAGCCCTGGTTCTACAGCAATCATGAACACTGAAGCTTTCTTT.

Only a few counts were recorded for this clonotype. The chain couples TRBV9 to TRBJ2-7; perhaps TRBD1 as D (7 bases). This CDR3 has 13 amino acids. Germline V lookup: CDR1 SGDLS, CDR2 YYNGEE. V lost 6 bases to trimming and J lost 2 bases, with 12 bases between them. The CDR3 sequence: CASNRGGTYEQYF. CDR3 nucleotide sequence: TGTGCCAGCAACAGGGGAGGCACCTACGAGCAGTACTTC. The variable domain in full, with the rest retrieved from reference TRBV9 and TRBJ2-7, is DSGVTQTPKHLITATGQRVTLRCSPRSGDLSVYWYQQSLDQGLQFLIQYYNGEERAKGNILERFSAQQFPDLHSELNLSSLELGDSALYFCASNRGGTYEQYFGPGTRLTVT.

This rearrangement joins TRBV11-2 to TRBJ2-7; no reliable D call. The CDR3 covers 13 residues. Trimming removed 0 bases at V and 12 bases at J, with 15 bases between. CDR1 and CDR2 (germline): SGHAT, FQNNGV. As DNA, the CDR3 is TGTGCCAGCAGCTTAGAGCTGGGTAGAACCCCGTACTTC. Translating it yields CASSLELGRTPYF.

This clonotype was seen only a few times. The J gene is TRBJ2-2, the V gene TRBV7-3; the D gene is possibly TRBD2 (5 bases). The V gene lost 1 base and the J gene lost 7 bases, with 10 bases spanning the gap. CDR1 is SGHTA, CDR2 FQGTGA, per germline. The length of the CDR3 is 14 residues. The CDR3 loop reads CASSLNPLGGELFF. The CDR3 coding sequence is TGTGCCAGCAGCTTAAACCCACTAGGCGGGGAGCTGTTTTTT.

This clonotype is categorized as medium-sized (0.01 to 0.1%). The rearrangement links TRBV6-1 to TRBJ2-1; D remains unclear. Trimming removed 2 bases from V and 5 bases from J, with 10 bases in between. This CDR3 spans 14 amino acids. Germline V gene data show CDR1 as MNHNS and CDR2 as SASEGT. Written as DNA, the CDR3 is TGTGCCAGCAGTGAATCGCCCGGAGACAATGAGCAGTTCTTC. It codes for CASSESPGDNEQFF.